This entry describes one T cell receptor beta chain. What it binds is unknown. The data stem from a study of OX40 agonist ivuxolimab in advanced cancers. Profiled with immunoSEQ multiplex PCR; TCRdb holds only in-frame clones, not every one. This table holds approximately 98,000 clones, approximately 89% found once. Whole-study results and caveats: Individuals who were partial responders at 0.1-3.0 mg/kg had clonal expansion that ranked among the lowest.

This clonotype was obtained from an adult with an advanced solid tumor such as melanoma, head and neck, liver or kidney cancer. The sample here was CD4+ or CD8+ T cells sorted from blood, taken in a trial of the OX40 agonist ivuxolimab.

The CDR3: CASSLPQASFYGYTF. CDR3 DNA: TGTGCCAGCAGCTTGCCACAGGCCTCTTTCTATGGCTACACCTTC. The rearrangement links TRBV5-8 to TRBJ1-2, with a weak D call TRBD1 (5 bases). Trimming took 1 base from V and 4 from J, leaving 14 bases between them. The germline CDR1 and CDR2 sequences are SGHTS and YDEGEE. CDR3 length equals 15 residues.